The T cell receptor (beta chain) described here comes from a study of T cell changes during pregnancy in multiple sclerosis. Sequenced by immunoSEQ multiplex PCR; TCRdb stores in-frame clones only, minus some. The repertoire includes around 99,000 clones, 80% to 95% of them detected once, and 2.6% sits in the top ten. The clonotype comes from a female donor with multiple sclerosis, enrolled in a pregnancy study. The sample was peripheral blood, taken in the first trimester of pregnancy.

The CDR3 spells CASSRTENNEQFF. As DNA, the CDR3 is TGTGCCAGCAGCCGCACAGAGAACAATGAGCAGTTCTTC. The V gene is TRBV7-3, the J gene TRBJ2-1; D is undetermined. The V end lost 5 bases, the J end lost 5 bases, and 10 bases lay between the germline ends. This CDR3 comprises 13 residues. Germline V CDR1 and CDR2: SGHTA, FQGTGA.